The 24 T cell receptor beta chains listed next were all sequenced from one sample in a study of B cell selection in AIRE deficiency. Using immunoSEQ multiplex PCR, the repertoire was profiled, and TCRdb retains in-frame clones only, with some absent. The data show 28,000 or so clones, about nine tenths seen once. Sorted regulatory T cells were CD4-positive, CD25-high and CD127-low or negative. The sample consisted of CD4+CD25+ Tregs sorted from PBMCs. Receptors were obtained from a human donor in good health.

The chain is built from TRBV28 and TRBJ2-7; maybe TRBD2 (5 bases). Germline values: CDR1 MDHEN, CDR2 SYDVKM. The CDR3 loop spans 13 amino acids. The germline V and J ends were trimmed by 2 bases and 3 bases, with 8 bases remaining between them. The CDR3: CASSLVEGYEQYF. The CDR3 nucleotides read TGTGCCAGCAGTTTAGTTGAGGGCTACGAGCAGTACTTC.

J is TRBJ1-5 and V is TRBV19; 7 bases line up with TRBD1. CDR1 is LNHDA, CDR2 SQIVND, per germline (reference sequence). The trim removed 5 bases at V and 5 bases at J, leaving 6 bases unmatched. The CDR3 extends over 14 amino acids. Written as DNA, the CDR3 is TGTGCCAGTAGTCTACAGGGGACCCATCAGCCCCAGCATTTT. Translated, it gives CASSLQGTHQPQHF.

V is TRBV19 and J is TRBJ1-5; tentative D call: TRBD1 (5 bases). V dropped 8 bases and J dropped 3 bases, with 17 bases sitting between them. The CDR3 runs to 15 residues. Germline-derived CDR1 and CDR2 are LNHDA and SQIVND (reference sequence). The CDR3 region is CASCPLQGNNQPQHF. The DNA of the CDR3 is TGTGCCAGTTGCCCCCTGCAGGGCAACAATCAGCCCCAGCATTTT.

The genes are TRBV5-1 and TRBJ1-1, with no clear D. V was cut by 6 bases and J by 1 base, with 10 bases left in between. CDR1 is SGHRS, CDR2 YFSETQ, per germline. The CDR3 loop spans 13 amino acids. The CDR3 sequence is CASTGGQNTEAFF. Here the CDR3 DNA reads TGCGCCAGCACAGGCGGCCAGAACACTGAAGCTTTCTTT. The full variable domain, completed using reference TRBV5-1 and TRBJ1-1, is KAGVTQTPRYLIKTRGQQVTLSCSPISGHRSVSWYQQTPGQGLQFLFEYFSETQRNKGNFPGRFSGRQFSNSRSEMNVSTLELGDSALYLCASTGGQNTEAFFGQGTRLTVV.

This chain links TRBV20-1 with TRBJ1-4; D unresolved. Germline V gives CDR1 DFQATT, CDR2 SNEGSKA (reference sequence). Trimming left V 6 bases short and J 4 bases short, with 6 bases between. There are 11 residues in the CDR3. CDR3 amino acids: CSARGNEKLFF. DNA of the CDR3: TGCAGTGCCCGTGGTAATGAAAAACTGTTTTTT.

The chain joins TRBV2 to TRBJ2-7, with D possibly being TRBD1 (5 bases). Between the trimmed V and J ends, which lost 6 bases and 3 bases, there was a span of 9 bases. The length of the CDR3 is 12 residues. CDR1 and CDR2 from the germline V gene are SNHLY and FYNNEI. The CDR3: CASSPTDYEQYF. The CDR3 coding sequence is TGTGCCAGCAGCCCGACAGACTACGAGCAGTACTTC.

J is TRBJ1-3 and V is TRBV18; D unresolved. V gave up 8 bases and J gave up 1 base, with 18 bases separating them. Germline loops: CDR1 KGHSH, CDR2 LQKENI. CDR3 length equals 16 residues. The CDR3 coding sequence is TGTGCCAGCCTTAAGCTCCTGGAGATTTCTGGAAACACCATATATTTT. Its translation is CASLKLLEISGNTIYF.

This chain links TRBV11-2 with TRBJ2-1; TRBD2 matches 12 bases. V lost 5 bases and J lost 6; bases outside the gene matches: 5. CDR3 length: 15 residues. Germline CDR1 is SGHAT and CDR2 is FQNNGV. CDR3 in amino acids: CASSSSSGGANEQFF. CDR3 nucleotide sequence: TGTGCCAGCAGCAGCTCTAGCGGGGGGGCCAATGAGCAGTTCTTC.

This chain uses TRBV18 with TRBJ1-2, with D possibly matching TRBD1 (6 bases). Trimming pared 3 bases from V and 2 bases from J, leaving 7 bases between. This CDR3 region has 13 residues. Germline V gene data show CDR1 as KGHSH and CDR2 as LQKENI. CDR3 DNA sequence: TGTGCCAGCTCACCTCAGGGGAACTATGGCTACACCTTC. Translated, it gives CASSPQGNYGYTF.

This chain joins TRBV7-2 and TRBJ2-3, with TRBD2 matching over 12 bases. The junction had 5 bases not matched to a gene; V was cut back by 5 bases and J by 2 bases. Germline assignment: CDR1 SGHTA and CDR2 FQGNSA. CDR3 size: 16 residues. The CDR3 coding sequence is TGTGCCAGCAGCGGGAGACTAGCGGGGGACACAGATACGCAGTATTTT. As protein: CASSGRLAGDTDTQYF.

The sample holds one count of this clone. The chain employs TRBV5-1 and TRBJ2-2, with D uncertain. Per the germline V gene, CDR1 is SGHRS and CDR2 is YFSETQ. The V end was cut by 4 bases, the J end by 6 bases, with 13 bases between. The CDR3 covers 14 residues. The CDR3 protein is CASSPTRLAGELFF. CDR3 sequence (DNA): TGCGCCAGCAGCCCCACCCGACTTGCCGGGGAGCTGTTTTTT.

The chain couples TRBV5-1 to TRBJ1-1, with D hard to call. The CDR3 is 17 amino acids. CDR1 and CDR2 (germline): SGHRS, YFSETQ. V lost 0 bases and J lost 2, with 17 bases in between. CDR3 coding DNA: TGCGCCAGCAGCTTGGCCGGCTCAGGTTCACTTAACACTGAAGCTTTCTTT. Residues: CASSLAGSGSLNTEAFF. Full variable domain (missing parts from reference TRBV5-1 and TRBJ1-1): KAGVTQTPRYLIKTRGQQVTLSCSPISGHRSVSWYQQTPGQGLQFLFEYFSETQRNKGNFPGRFSGRQFSNSRSEMNVSTLELGDSALYLCASSLAGSGSLNTEAFFGQGTRLTVV.

The chain carries TRBV25-1 and TRBJ1-6; 7 bases agree with TRBD1. With 1 base clipped from V and 3 bases from J, the junction kept 0 bases outside the gene matches. The length of the CDR3 is 15 residues. Germline V lookup: CDR1 MGHDK, CDR2 SYGVNS. CDR3 sequence: CASSEWDSYNSPLHF. CDR3 nucleotide sequence: TGTGCCAGCAGTGAATGGGACAGCTATAATTCACCCCTCCACTTT. The whole variable domain, filled in from reference TRBV25-1 and TRBJ1-6, reads EADIYQTPRYLVIGTGKKITLECSQTMGHDKMYWYQQDPGMELHLIHYSYGVNSTEKGDLSSESTVSRIRTEHFPLTLESARPSHTSQYLCASSEWDSYNSPLHFGNGTRLTVT.

J is TRBJ2-3 and V is TRBV6-5; TRBD1 matches 8 bases. Germline-derived CDR1 and CDR2 are MNHEY and SVGAGI. This CDR3 contains 15 residues. With 5 bases clipped from V and 2 bases from J, the junction kept 6 bases outside the gene matches. In DNA, the CDR3 is TGTGCCAGCAGTCCCGGACAGGGATTCACAGATACGCAGTATTTT. Translation: CASSPGQGFTDTQYF.

The count of this clone is one. The chain couples TRBV19 to TRBJ1-2; D is unclear. Germline values: CDR1 LNHDA, CDR2 SQIVND (reference sequence). This CDR3 is 10 amino acids long. V lost 6 bases and J lost 4, with 3 bases in between. CDR3 bases: TGTGCCAGTAGATCCTATGGCTACACCTTC. Encoded protein: CASRSYGYTF.

The gene calls are TRBV19 and TRBJ1-5; no reliable D call. This CDR3 spans 13 amino acids. Per germline, CDR1 LNHDA and CDR2 SQIVND (reference sequence). The ends were cut back, 3 bases at V and 6 bases at J, with 9 bases in the middle. The CDR3 loop reads CASSITTGQPQHF. The CDR3 DNA follows: TGTGCCAGTAGTATTACTACCGGTCAGCCCCAGCATTTT.

The chain couples TRBV29-1 to TRBJ2-1; D unclear. V gave up 4 bases and J gave up 8 bases, with 12 bases separating them. The CDR3 consists of 12 residues. Germline-derived CDR1 and CDR2 are SQVTM and ANQGSEA. The CDR3 sequence: CSVAYFQYEQFF. As DNA, the CDR3 is TGCAGCGTTGCCTACTTTCAGTATGAGCAGTTCTTC.

The genes are TRBV5-6 and TRBJ2-7; tentatively, D is TRBD1 or TRBD2 (5 bases each). Per the germline V gene, CDR1 is SGHDT and CDR2 is YYEEEE. There are 12 residues in the CDR3. With 1 base removed from V and 4 bases from J, the gap between germline ends came to 6 bases. The CDR3 loop is CASSLWGYEQYF. The CDR3 coding sequence is TGTGCCAGCAGCTTGTGGGGGTACGAGCAGTACTTC.

The chain carries TRBV4-3 and TRBJ1-3; no reliable D call. Germline loops: CDR1 LGHNA, CDR2 YSLEER. V was shortened by 0 bases and J by 2 bases, with 11 bases between the two germline ends. The CDR3 covers 16 residues. The DNA for the CDR3 is TGCGCCAGCAGCCAAGATCTGGGAGGGACTGGAAACACCATATATTTT. Protein sequence: CASSQDLGGTGNTIYF.

V and J are TRBV29-1 and TRBJ1-1; no reliable D call. Per germline, CDR1 SQVTM and CDR2 ANQGSEA. V gave up 6 bases and J gave up 0 bases, with 8 bases separating them. The CDR3 contains 12 residues. The DNA for the CDR3 is TGCAGCGTGCGACACTTGAACACTGAAGCTTTCTTT. Its translation: CSVRHLNTEAFF.

This clone has just a few counts. Mismatch with germline at one junction end may stem from a read error. The chain is built from TRBV7-8 and TRBJ1-2; 10 bases match TRBD1. The CDR3 runs to 12 residues. Germline CDR1 reads SGHVS; CDR2 reads FQNEAQ. CDR3 in amino acids: CASSQDDRGLAF. CDR3 nucleotide sequence: TGTGCCAGCAGCCAGGACGACAGGGGGCTTGCCTTC.

This clone has only one observation. The rearrangement uses TRBV28 and TRBJ1-6; D not certain. V was clipped by 7 bases and J by 1 base, with 8 bases between them. CDR1 is MDHEN and CDR2 is SYDVKM in the germline V gene. The length of the CDR3 is 14 residues. The CDR3 reads CASTWMSYNSPLHF. For the CDR3, the DNA is TGTGCCAGCACCTGGATGTCCTATAATTCACCCCTCCACTTT. Supplemented by reference TRBV28 and TRBJ1-6, the full variable domain reads DVKVTQSSRYLVKRTGEKVFLECVQDMDHENMFWYRQDPGLGLRLIYFSYDVKMKEKGDIPEGYSVSREKKERFSLILESASTNQTSMYLCASTWMSYNSPLHFGNGTRLTVT.

The chain employs TRBV7-9 and TRBJ1-5; unclear D gene. CDR1 and CDR2 (germline): SEHNR, FQNEAQ (reference sequence). V dropped 1 base and J dropped 2 bases, with 6 bases sitting between them. The CDR3 extends over 14 amino acids. CDR3 region: CASSLGGGNQPQHF. The CDR3 bases are TGTGCCAGCAGCTTAGGGGGTGGCAATCAGCCCCAGCATTTT.

The chain joins TRBV5-6 to TRBJ2-7; maybe TRBD1 (6 bases). Germline V gives CDR1 SGHDT, CDR2 YYEEEE. There are 15 residues in the CDR3. V lost 4 bases to trimming and J lost 4 bases, with 18 bases between them. In DNA, the CDR3 is TGTGCCAGCAGCCCCCGGCGTGGGCAGGGGTACGAGCAGTACTTC. This encodes CASSPRRGQGYEQYF.